This T cell receptor beta chain was captured in a study of technical replicates of blood from a handful of donors. This CDR3 contains 12 residues. The germline CDR1 and CDR2 sequences are SEHNR and FQNEAQ (reference sequence). Trimming shortened V by 2 bases and J by 12 bases, and 14 bases separated the two germline ends. Sequenced by immunoSEQ multiplex PCR; TCRdb stores in-frame clones only, minus some. The table shows roughly 15,000 clones, with 70% to 85% occurring only once. The sample comprised PBMCs. The rearrangement links TRBV7-9 to TRBJ2-7; D perhaps matches TRBD1 (6 bases). The source of this sequence is a human donor in good health. Some clones in this sample may be carry-over from other donors' samples. The CDR3 DNA reads TGTGCCAGCAGCTTACCGGGACACGATCTGTACTTC. Translation: CASSLPGHDLYF.